Listed here are 17 T cell receptor beta chains from one sample, sequenced in a study of immune heterogeneity within non-small cell lung tumors. Multiplex PCR (32 V and 13 J primers) was used to amplify the TCR beta CDR3. TCRdb fed the multiplex PCR reads into MiXCR, producing one record per CDR3 protein. This table holds approximately 19,000 distinct CDR3 sequences, less than 35% found once. Bulk tumor genomic DNA, 450 to 600 ng per sample, was the template. Widely spaced biopsies, several per primary tumor, were obtained at surgery. The patients were newly diagnosed with non-small cell lung cancer, had not been treated, and had curative surgery. Sequenced material: lung tumor tissue. The receptors stem from a man between 35 and 55 years old with non-small cell lung cancer.

The chain links TRBV4-1 to TRBJ1-4, with TRBD1 matching 8 bases. V was pared by 5 bases and J by 0 bases, with 20 bases of the junction left unmatched. CDR1 and CDR2 (germline): MGHRA, YSYEKL. There are 21 residues in the CDR3. CDR3 DNA sequence: TGCGCCAGCAGCGCGCCCCTGTTCTTGAATGGACAGGGTGCAACTAATGAAAAACTGTTTTTT. It is translated as CASSAPLFLNGQGATNEKLFF.

With respect to this clonotype: A much larger clone is a single base away; this may be a read error. The chain's CDR3 is CASSTAATGRNGYTF. The CDR3 bases are TGTGCCAGCAGCACCGCCGCGACAGGGCGTAACGGCTACACCTTC. This rearrangement joins TRBV7-8 to TRBJ1-2; 7 nucleotides match TRBD1. The CDR3 runs 15 residues. With V trimmed by 5 bases and J by 8 bases, 14 bases remained unmatched. Germline CDR1 reads SGHVS; CDR2 reads FQNEAQ.

By proportion, this clonotype is medium-sized. This chain connects TRBV13 to TRBJ2-2; 10 nucleotides align to TRBD1. Germline trimming cut 4 bases from V and 7 bases from J; bases unmatched to any gene: 9. The CDR3 length is 16 residues. Germline V gene data show CDR1 as PRHDT and CDR2 as FYEKMQ (reference sequence). The CDR3 DNA follows: TGTGCCAGCAGCTCTAAGACAGGGGGCTTTATCGGGGAGCTGTTTTTT. Its translation is CASSSKTGGFIGELFF.

The rearrangement joins TRBV10-3 to TRBJ1-1; the D is unclear. Trimming removed 5 bases at V and 6 bases at J, with 13 bases between. The CDR3 covers 13 residues. Looked up from germline, CDR1 is ENHRY and CDR2 is SYGVKD. The CDR3 sequence is CAISRGGDSEAFF. CDR3 bases: TGTGCCATCAGTCGGGGAGGAGACTCTGAAGCTTTCTTT.

Only a few counts were recorded for this clonotype. The rearrangement uses TRBV5-6 and TRBJ2-2; the match to TRBD1 covers 7 bases. The J segment lost 4 bases and the V segment lost 1 base, leaving 7 bases of the junction unmatched. The germline gives CDR1 SGHDT, CDR2 YYEEEE. CDR3 size: 16 residues. As DNA, the CDR3 is TGTGCCAGCAGCTTGTTCGGAGACAGGGTCACCGGGGAGCTGTTTTTT. Its translation is CASSLFGDRVTGELFF. The full variable domain, with the rest looked up from reference TRBV5-6 and TRBJ2-2, is DAGVTQSPTHLIKTRGQQVTLRCSPKSGHDTVSWYQQALGQGPQFIFQYYEEEERQRGNFPDRFSGHQFPNYSSELNVNALLLGDSALYLCASSLFGDRVTGELFFGEGSRLTVL.

This clonotype was seen a few times. J is TRBJ1-2 and V is TRBV5-5; the match to TRBD1 covers 8 bases. With V trimmed by 4 bases and J by 3 bases, 8 bases remained unmatched. Germline V gene lookup returns CDR1 SGHKS and CDR2 YYEKEE (reference sequence). The CDR3 consists of 15 residues. The CDR3 region has the DNA TGTGCCAGCAGCCAATCTGGGACAGGCTACTATGGCTACACCTTC. The encoded protein is CASSQSGTGYYGYTF.

The chain couples TRBV7-3 to TRBJ2-3, with 8 bases matching TRBD2. The CDR3 loop spans 14 amino acids. Per the germline V gene, CDR1 is SGHTA and CDR2 is FQGTGA. V lost 4 bases and J lost 8; bases outside the gene matches: 8. CDR3 DNA: TGTGCCAGCAGCTCCGGGACTAGTTCGGGTACGCAGTATTTT. Its protein is CASSSGTSSGTQYF.

With regard to this clonotype: A much more abundant neighbour one base away suggests this may be a read error. The gene calls are TRBV5-1 and TRBJ2-2; D not resolved. From germline, CDR1 is SGHRS and CDR2 YFSETQ. The CDR3 contains 12 residues. CDR3 protein: CANSLVPGELFF. In DNA, the CDR3 is TGCGCCAACAGCTTGGTTCCCGGGGAGCTGTTTTTT.

The rearrangement links TRBV20-1 to TRBJ1-2; D unclear. Trimming pared 6 bases from V and 8 bases from J, leaving 7 bases between. This CDR3 region has 9 residues. Germline CDR1 is DFQATT and CDR2 is SNEGSKA (reference sequence). Here the CDR3 DNA reads TGCAGTGCCGGGGAAGGCTACACCTTC. Its translation is CSAGEGYTF.

The chain is built from TRBV19 and TRBJ2-3; 7 positions match TRBD2. The CDR3 has 14 residues. Losses at the gene ends were 6 bases for V and 3 bases for J; bases not matched to a gene: 6. CDR1 is LNHDA, CDR2 SQIVND, per germline (reference sequence). CDR3 in DNA: TGTGCCAGTAGGGGCGGGAGTTTGACAGATACGCAGTATTTT. Translation: CASRGGSLTDTQYF. Using reference TRBV19 and TRBJ2-3 for the parts outside the CDR3, the full variable domain is DGGITQSPKYLFRKEGQNVTLSCEQNLNHDAMYWYRQDPGQGLRLIYYSQIVNDFQKGDIAEGYSVSREKKESFPLTVTSAQKNPTAFYLCASRGGSLTDTQYFGPGTRLTVL.

This clonotype was observed many times. J is TRBJ1-2 and V is TRBV28; 8 bases line up with TRBD1. CDR3 length: 13 amino acids. Trimming cost V 9 bases and J 2 bases; bases outside gene matches: 5. Germline-derived CDR1 and CDR2 are MDHEN and SYDVKM. The CDR3 here is CASNDRGNYGYTF. In nucleotides, the CDR3 is TGTGCCAGTAACGACAGGGGAAACTATGGCTACACCTTC.

This clonotype has a count of ten or more. The chain recombines TRBV24-1 with TRBJ2-1, with D maybe TRBD2 (7 bases). Trimming removed 3 bases at V and 1 base at J, with 12 bases between. The CDR3 length is 16 residues. The germline gives CDR1 KGHDR, CDR2 SFDVKD. This CDR3 reads CATSDRGGGSYNEQFF. In nucleotides, the CDR3 is TGTGCCACCAGTGATAGGGGGGGAGGATCCTACAATGAGCAGTTCTTC.

V and J are TRBV24-1 and TRBJ2-1, with unresolved D. Trimming removed 9 bases from V and 8 bases from J, with 10 bases in between. The CDR3 runs 11 residues. The germline gives CDR1 KGHDR, CDR2 SFDVKD. CDR3 nucleotide sequence: TGTGCCACCGGCAAGCGCGATGAGCAGTTCTTC. Translating gives CATGKRDEQFF.

V gene TRBV12-3 or TRBV12-4 combines with J gene TRBJ2-7; the D is unclear. CDR3 size: 12 residues. V was pared by 4 bases and J by 5 bases, with 9 bases between. The CDR3 region is CASSSRIHEQYF. CDR3 DNA sequence: TGTGCCAGCAGTTCCAGGATCCACGAGCAGTACTTC.

This rearrangement joins TRBV5-1 to TRBJ2-7, with D possibly matching TRBD1 (6 bases). There are 16 residues in the CDR3. V shed 5 bases and J shed 0 bases, with 18 bases lying between them. The germline CDR1 and CDR2 sequences are SGHRS and YFSETQ. This CDR3 is CASSLQGGQNSYEQYF. The DNA of the CDR3 is TGCGCCAGCAGTTTACAAGGGGGACAAAACTCCTACGAGCAGTACTTC.

This clonotype was seen more than once but under ten times. The chain carries TRBV15 and TRBJ2-1; TRBD2 matches at 9 bases. The CDR3 loop spans 18 amino acids. Losses at the gene ends were 0 bases for V and 0 bases for J; bases not matched to a gene: 6. Germline V gene data show CDR1 as LNHNV and CDR2 as YYDKDF (reference sequence). CDR3 amino acids: CATSREASGTSSYNEQFF. The CDR3 nucleotides read TGTGCCACCAGCAGAGAGGCTAGCGGGACTAGCTCCTACAATGAGCAGTTCTTC.

This clonotype appeared a single time. A single base separates this from a much larger clone, so it may be a read error. The chain couples TRBV3-1 to TRBJ2-7; D could derive from TRBD1 or TRBD2 (5 bases each). This CDR3 region has 13 residues. V shed 4 bases and J shed 4 bases, with 11 bases lying between them. The V gene's germline CDR1 is LGHDT and CDR2 YNNKEL (reference sequence). CDR3 in DNA: TGTGCCAGCAGCCGAGGGACGGGTTACGAGCAGTACTTC. This sequence encodes CASSRGTGYEQYF.